This entry lists 6 T cell receptor beta chains sequenced from one sample in a study of T cell repertoires in cytomegalovirus infection. TCRdb itself ran the reads through MiXCR, one entry per CDR3 protein. The sample has under 250,000 distinct CDR3 sequences; approximately 7% are singletons. The sample was PBMCs. The source of these receptors is a human donor in good health (CMV status not recorded). Some clones in this sample may be carry-over from other donors' samples.

This clonotype appeared a few times. J is TRBJ2-1 and V is TRBV29-1; D remains unclear. The V and J ends lost 5 bases and 2 bases respectively, with 4 bases between them. CDR3 length equals 11 residues. Per the germline V gene, CDR1 is SQVTM and CDR2 is ANQGSEA. CDR3 DNA: TGCAGCGTTCCGACCTACAATGAGCAGTTCTTC. Its translation is CSVPTYNEQFF.

This clonotype was detected ten times or more. The chain carries TRBV7-3 and TRBJ1-2, with D hard to call. The ends were cut back, 5 bases at V and 3 bases at J, with 10 bases in the middle. From germline, CDR1 is SGHTA and CDR2 FQGTGA. The CDR3 is 13 residues long. The CDR3 protein is CASSPSQDYGYTF. CDR3 bases: TGTGCCAGCAGCCCCAGTCAGGACTATGGCTACACCTTC.

This clonotype was counted at least ten times. The chain employs TRBV20-1 and TRBJ2-3, with TRBD2 identical over 13 bases. J was trimmed by 9 bases and V by 3 bases; bases with no gene match: 9. This CDR3 is built from 15 residues. Looked up from germline, CDR1 is DFQATT and CDR2 is SNEGSKA (reference sequence). The CDR3 DNA reads as TGCAGTGCTAGCTTGGGACTAGCGGGAAGAGGAACGCAGTATTTT. Translation gives CSASLGLAGRGTQYF.

This clonotype was detected a few times. V is TRBV28 and J is TRBJ2-1; a weak D match, TRBD2 (7 bases). The CDR3 contains 14 residues. CDR1 is MDHEN, CDR2 SYDVKM, per germline. Trimming took off 9 bases at V and 4 bases at J, with 16 bases between the two ends. CDR3 sequence reads: CASGGGAWYNEQFF. The CDR3 nucleotides are TGTGCCAGTGGGGGGGGGGCGTGGTACAATGAGCAGTTCTTC.

This clonotype was seen more than once but under ten times. The V gene is TRBV7-9, the J gene TRBJ1-4; D remains unclear. The CDR3 covers 12 residues. Germline assignment: CDR1 SEHNR and CDR2 FQNEAQ (reference sequence). Deletions cut 5 bases from V and 6 bases from J, with 7 bases between. CDR3 bases: TGTGCCAGCAGCCGCCGGGATGAAAAACTGTTTTTT. Encoded protein: CASSRRDEKLFF.

The sample holds many counts of this clonotype. V is TRBV27 and J is TRBJ2-7; D not resolved. Trimming took off 0 bases at V and 1 base at J, with 7 bases between the two ends. CDR1 and CDR2 from the germline V gene are MNHEY and SMNVEV (reference sequence). This CDR3 spans 14 amino acids. CDR3 DNA sequence: TGTGCCAGCAGTTTATCGGACGGATCCTACGAGCAGTACTTC. This sequence encodes CASSLSDGSYEQYF.